This T cell receptor (beta chain) was captured in a study of CD8+CD57+ T cells in acquired aplastic anemia. The study profiled TCR beta VDJ and CDR3 using genomic DNA as template. TCRdb re-derived calls from the reads in MiXCR, one entry per CDR3 protein. In the table there are some 240,000 distinct CDR3 sequences, 34% of which are singletons. Germline CDR1 SGHTA, CDR2 FQGTGA. The CDR3 runs to 14 residues. V shed 5 bases and J shed 0 bases, with 10 bases lying between them. Turning to this clonotype: This may stem from a read error, because a much larger clone lies one nucleotide away.

The material sequenced was sorted CD4+, CD8+, or CD8+CD57+ T cells (not recorded which) from PBMCs. The source is a human donor in good health, serving as a control. The J gene is TRBJ1-1, the V gene TRBV7-3; unclear D gene. In nucleotides, the CDR3 is TGTGCCAGCAGCCTAGGGATACTGAACACTGAAGCTTTCTTT. This codes for CASSLGILNTEAFF. The whole variable domain, remainder taken from reference TRBV7-3 and TRBJ1-1, is GAGVSQTPSNKVTEKGKYVELRCDPISGHTALYWYRQSLGQGPEFLIYFQGTGAADDSGLPNDRFFAVRPEGSVSTLKIQRTERGDSAVYLCASSLGILNTEAFFGQGTRLTVV.